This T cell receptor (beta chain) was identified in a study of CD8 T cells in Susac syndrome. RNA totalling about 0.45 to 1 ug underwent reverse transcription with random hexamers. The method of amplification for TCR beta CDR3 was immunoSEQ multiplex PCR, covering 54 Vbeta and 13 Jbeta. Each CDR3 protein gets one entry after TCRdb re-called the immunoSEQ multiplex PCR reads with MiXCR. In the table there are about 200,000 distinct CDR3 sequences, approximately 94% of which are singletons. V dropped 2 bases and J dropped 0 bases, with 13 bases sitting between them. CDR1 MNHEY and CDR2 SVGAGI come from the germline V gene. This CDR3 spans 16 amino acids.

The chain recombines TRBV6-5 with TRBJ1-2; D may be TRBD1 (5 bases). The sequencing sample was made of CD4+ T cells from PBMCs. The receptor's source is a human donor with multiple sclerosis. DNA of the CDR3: TGTGCCAGCAGTTACCTTTCGACAGCCTCTAACTATGGCTACACCTTC. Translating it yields CASSYLSTASNYGYTF.